Presented here are 4 T cell receptor beta chains from one specimen sequenced in a study of CD8 T cells in Susac syndrome. When the RNA was reverse transcribed, random hexamers were used with an input of about 0.5 to 1 ug. TCRdb ran MiXCR on the immunoSEQ multiplex PCR reads and lists one entry per CDR3 protein. This table holds hundreds of thousands of distinct CDR3 sequences, 85% found once. The specimen sequenced was CD8+ T cells from PBMCs. These receptors all come from a human donor with multiple sclerosis.

This clonotype has only one observation. The rearrangement links TRBV20-1 to TRBJ1-1; the D is unclear. CDR3 size: 12 residues. In germline, CDR1 is DFQATT, CDR2 SNEGSKA (reference sequence). Trimming took off 3 bases at V and 3 bases at J, with 8 bases between the two ends. The CDR3, as DNA: TGCAGTGCTAGGGGCGGGGACACTGAAGCTTTCTTT. Translated, it gives CSARGGDTEAFF.

V and J are TRBV12-3 or TRBV12-4 and TRBJ1-1; unclear D gene. This CDR3 is 14 amino acids long. Trimming cost V 1 base and J 4 bases, with 10 bases left between them. Written as DNA, the CDR3 is TGTGCCAGCAGTTTAGACGCCGACGGCACTGAAGCTTTCTTT. It translates to CASSLDADGTEAFF.

This chain links TRBV5-1 with TRBJ2-7; 7 bases align to TRBD1. The V and J ends lost 4 bases and 2 bases, in that order; junction bases with no gene match: 18. Per the germline V gene, CDR1 is SGHRS and CDR2 is YFSETQ. The CDR3 extends over 18 amino acids. As DNA, the CDR3 is TGCGCCAGCAGCAAACGCGGACAGGCGACATACCGAGCCTACGAGCAGTACTTC. Encoded protein: CASSKRGQATYRAYEQYF.

The V call is TRBV27, the J call TRBJ2-1, with a possible D match to TRBD1 (6 bases). In germline, CDR1 is MNHEY, CDR2 SMNVEV (reference sequence). The V end lost 2 bases, the J end lost 8 bases, and 13 bases lay between the germline ends. The CDR3 is made up of 14 amino acids. DNA for the CDR3: TGTGCCAGCAGTTTAGTGGGGGCCTTGCATGAGCAGTTCTTC. Amino acids: CASSLVGALHEQFF.